These 23 T cell receptor beta chains were sequenced from one sample in a study of blood T cell repertoires in COVID-19. Profiling relied on immunoSEQ multiplex PCR, and the TCRdb table lists in-frame clones only, not all of them. The repertoire holds approximately 97,000 clones, with roughly 80% as singletons. Sequences were obtained from peripheral blood. The source of these receptors is a man aged 55 to 70 with acute or convalescent COVID-19.

The V and J genes are TRBV11-3 and TRBJ1-4; 10 bases line up with TRBD1. The CDR3 extends over 17 amino acids. The V segment lost 5 bases and the J segment 2 bases; nucleotides outside the gene matches: 8. Germline CDR1 is SGHNT and CDR2 is YENEEA. CDR3 nucleotides: TGTGCCAGCAGCCCCCGGGACAGGGGAAGGACTAATGAAAAACTGTTTTTT. Its translation: CASSPRDRGRTNEKLFF.

This chain connects TRBV20-1 to TRBJ2-1, with D unclear. The CDR3 covers 15 residues. The germline V gene encodes CDR1 DFQATT and CDR2 SNEGSKA (reference sequence). V dropped 3 bases and J dropped 8 bases, with 20 bases sitting between them. The DNA for the CDR3 is TGCAGTGCTAGTTTTGTGGCTGACTTTTTCGATGAGCAGTTCTTC. Protein sequence: CSASFVADFFDEQFF.

The sample holds one count of this clone. The genes are TRBV7-9 and TRBJ2-7; 7 bases are a match to TRBD1. From germline, CDR1 is SEHNR and CDR2 FQNEAQ (reference sequence). Trimming at V came to 10 bases and at J to 7 bases, leaving 7 bases not matched to a gene. This CDR3 has 11 residues. This chain's CDR3 is CATQGGGEQYF. For the CDR3, the DNA is TGTGCCACCCAAGGGGGCGGTGAGCAGTACTTC.

This clone was recorded only once. V gene TRBV7-9 combines with J gene TRBJ1-1, with 7 bases fitting TRBD1. This CDR3 is 13 amino acids long. Trimming cost V 4 bases and J 5 bases; bases outside gene matches: 4. Looked up from germline, CDR1 is SEHNR and CDR2 is FQNEAQ (reference sequence). In nucleotides, the CDR3 is TGTGCCAGCAGCTCAACAGGGGAGACTGAAGCTTTCTTT. Translated, it gives CASSSTGETEAFF.

Here the CDR3 reads CASARSEETQYF. In DNA form, the CDR3 reads TGTGCCAGTGCCCGCAGCGAAGAGACCCAGTACTTC. This chain joins TRBV9 and TRBJ2-5; D unclear. From germline, CDR1 is SGDLS and CDR2 YYNGEE. V was cut by 8 bases and J by 3 bases, with 11 bases left in between. This CDR3 region has 12 residues.

The rearrangement uses TRBV6-5 and TRBJ1-1; D remains unclear. CDR3 length: 16 residues. CDR1 and CDR2 from the germline V gene are MNHEY and SVGAGI. The V end was cut by 0 bases, the J end by 0 bases, with 11 bases between. The CDR3: CASSYSRRGVNTEAFF. CDR3 nucleotides: TGTGCCAGCAGTTACTCGAGGAGAGGAGTGAACACTGAAGCTTTCTTT.

CDR3 sequence (DNA): TGTGCCAGCAGGGACGGGAATTCAGATACGCAGTATTTT. Its translation is CASRDGNSDTQYF. The chain carries TRBV3-1 (or the pseudogene TRBV3-2) and TRBJ2-3, with TRBD2 as a possible D gene (5 bases). The V end was cut by 6 bases, the J end by 4 bases, with 11 bases between. Germline CDR1 is LGHDT and CDR2 is YNNKEL (reference sequence). There are 13 residues in the CDR3.

The chain is built from TRBV10-1 and TRBJ1-1, with TRBD1 matching 7 bases. The CDR3 sequence is 15 residues long. CDR1 WNHNN and CDR2 SYGVQD come from the germline V gene (reference sequence). The trim removed 7 bases at V and 4 bases at J, leaving 12 bases unmatched. Here the CDR3 reads CASNLSRDSLTEAFF. The CDR3, as DNA: TGCGCCAGCAATTTGTCCCGGGACAGTCTCACTGAAGCTTTCTTT.

The chain carries TRBV28 and TRBJ1-6; a weak D match, TRBD1 (6 bases). This CDR3 comprises 15 residues. Per the germline V gene, CDR1 is MDHEN and CDR2 is SYDVKM. V was cut by 6 bases and J by 0 bases, with 9 bases left in between. CDR3 DNA sequence: TGTGCCAGCAGAACAGGGAGCTCCTATAATTCACCCCTCCACTTT. This encodes CASRTGSSYNSPLHF.

The chain employs TRBV3-1 (or the pseudogene TRBV3-2) and TRBJ2-7; D is uncertain. There are 15 residues in the CDR3. The V gene lost 4 bases and the J gene lost 0 bases, with 13 bases spanning the gap. Germline CDR1 and CDR2: LGHDT and YNNKEL (reference sequence). The CDR3 bases are TGTGCCAGCAGCCGTGACTTACGCAGCTCCTACGAGCAGTACTTC. Its translation is CASSRDLRSSYEQYF.

The chain recombines TRBV18 with TRBJ1-5, with 10 bases fitting TRBD1. The junction had 2 bases not matched to a gene; V was cut back by 3 bases and J by 0 bases. This CDR3 contains 16 residues. Per germline, CDR1 KGHSH and CDR2 LQKENI. CDR3 loop: CASSPGTGVSNQPQHF. Here the CDR3 DNA reads TGTGCCAGCTCACCCGGGACAGGGGTTAGCAATCAGCCCCAGCATTTT. The whole variable domain, remainder taken from reference TRBV18 and TRBJ1-5, is NAGVMQNPRHLVRRRGQEARLRCSPMKGHSHVYWYRQLPEEGLKFMVYLQKENIIDESGMPKERFSAEFPKEGPSILRIQQVVRGDSAAYFCASSPGTGVSNQPQHFGDGTRLSIL.

This clone was found a few times. The chain combines TRBV11-3 with TRBJ1-1; no definite D call. Trimming removed 3 bases from V and 10 bases from J, with 15 bases in between. CDR3 length equals 13 residues. Germline V gives CDR1 SGHNT, CDR2 YENEEA. CDR3 in amino acids: CASSFTGEGGAFF. The CDR3 DNA follows: TGTGCCAGCAGCTTCACCGGTGAGGGCGGAGCTTTCTTT.

The chain couples TRBV19 to TRBJ2-7; D might be TRBD1 (5 bases). This CDR3 is built from 14 residues. CDR1 and CDR2 (germline): LNHDA, SQIVND (reference sequence). V shed 3 bases and J shed 7 bases, with 16 bases lying between them. This CDR3 reads CASSILGRGREQYF. In nucleotides, the CDR3 is TGTGCCAGTAGTATTTTGGGTAGGGGAAGGGAGCAGTACTTC.

The J gene is TRBJ2-2, the V gene TRBV6-5; no definite D call. The germline gives CDR1 MNHEY, CDR2 SVGAGI. Trimming took 6 bases from V and 2 from J, leaving 13 bases between them. There are 15 residues in the CDR3. For the CDR3, the DNA is TGTGCCAGCAGGACCTTCGAGGCTAACACCGGGGAGCTGTTTTTT. Protein product: CASRTFEANTGELFF.

This chain joins TRBV6-1 and TRBJ2-1, with 9 bases matching TRBD1. The junction had 6 bases not matched to a gene; V was cut back by 0 bases and J by 9 bases. This CDR3 comprises 15 residues. Germline V gene sequence: CDR1 MNHNS, CDR2 SASEGT. CDR3 protein: CASSEAVQGAFEQFF. Written as DNA, the CDR3 is TGTGCCAGCAGTGAAGCTGTACAGGGGGCTTTTGAGCAGTTCTTC.

J is TRBJ1-6 and V is TRBV9, with 7 positions matching TRBD1. This CDR3 spans 16 amino acids. J lost 7 bases, V lost 3 bases, and 10 bases had no gene match. CDR1 and CDR2 (germline): SGDLS, YYNGEE. CDR3 amino acids: CASSAPPGQPNSPLHF. The DNA for the CDR3 is TGTGCCAGCAGCGCGCCACCGGGACAGCCAAATTCACCCCTCCACTTT.

This clone occurred once. The chain is built from TRBV28 and TRBJ1-6; D is perhaps TRBD1 (5 bases). V shed 6 bases and J shed 4 bases, with 10 bases lying between them. CDR1 MDHEN and CDR2 SYDVKM come from the germline V gene. The CDR3 has 14 amino acids. The CDR3 is CASREGLYNSPLHF. As DNA, the CDR3 is TGTGCCAGCAGAGAGGGACTGTATAATTCACCCCTCCACTTT.

On this clone: An end of the junction does not agree with germline; a read error may underlie this. Other DNA sequences in the same sample also yield this CDR3. The V and J genes are TRBV5-1 and TRBJ2-7; 10 bases align to TRBD1. CDR1 SGHRS and CDR2 YFSETQ come from the germline V gene. The CDR3 sequence is 14 residues long. The CDR3 loop is CASSYSTGGYEQYF. The CDR3 bases are TGCGCCAGCAGCTACTCGACAGGGGGCTACGAGCAGTATTTC.

CDR3 region: CSVDPLLYGYTF. The CDR3 DNA is TGCAGCGTTGATCCCCTACTCTATGGCTACACCTTC. The chain recombines TRBV29-1 with TRBJ1-2; D gene ambiguous. This CDR3 is built from 12 residues. V lost 3 bases, J lost 4 bases, and 9 bases lay in between. Germline CDR1 reads SQVTM; CDR2 reads ANQGSEA.

The V and J genes are TRBV7-9 and TRBJ2-3; D is uncertain. This CDR3 region has 14 residues. The V and J ends lost 2 bases and 0 bases respectively, with 6 bases between them. Germline V gene lookup returns CDR1 SEHNR and CDR2 FQNEAQ (reference sequence). The CDR3 sequence is CASSLYGSTDTQYF. CDR3 DNA sequence: TGTGCCAGCAGCTTATACGGTAGCACAGATACGCAGTATTTT.

By share, this clone ranks as medium-sized. V and J are TRBV4-2 and TRBJ2-2; 8 bases are a match to TRBD1. The V gene's germline CDR1 is LGHNA and CDR2 YNFKEQ. The CDR3 runs to 15 residues. Losses at the gene ends were 2 bases for V and 4 bases for J; bases not matched to a gene: 3. The CDR3 DNA reads TGTGCCAGCAGCCAATCAACAGGGGGCACCGGGGAGCTGTTTTTT. Its translation is CASSQSTGGTGELFF.

The chain has TRBV10-3 and TRBJ1-1; TRBD1 might be the D (5 bases). The CDR3 has 14 amino acids. Germline V gene data show CDR1 as ENHRY and CDR2 as SYGVKD. V was pared by 3 bases and J by 1 base, with 9 bases between. CDR3 in amino acids: CAISEDGQNTEAFF. CDR3 in DNA: TGTGCCATCAGTGAAGACGGACAGAACACTGAAGCTTTCTTT.

The chain has TRBV4-1 and TRBJ2-2; 7 bases map to TRBD1. Germline CDR1 is MGHRA and CDR2 is YSYEKL. The CDR3 sequence is 18 residues long. The junction had 12 bases not matched to a gene; V was cut back by 4 bases and J by 1 base. The CDR3 DNA reads TGCGCCAGCAGCCTCCGAACTACAGGGGATTTGAACACCGGGGAGCTGTTTTTT. It codes for CASSLRTTGDLNTGELFF.